These 26 T cell receptor beta chains share one sample of origin, sequenced in a study of T cells expressing NK-cell markers. TCRdb reprocessed the 5' RACE reads, with one entry per CDR3 protein and no DNA. The sample features some 390,000 distinct CDR3 sequences, with about 10% in its top ten. The sequenced sample consisted of blood T cells: a sorted CD56 or NKG2C T cell subset, CD4+ or CD8+ T cells, or bulk PBMC T cells (not recorded which). The receptor source for this set is a woman aged 45-65 years in good health.

The rearrangement joins TRBV12-3 or TRBV12-4 to TRBJ2-1; checking the TCRdb D call of TRBD2 is not possible without DNA. The CDR3 has 18 residues. The CDR3: CASSANSAGLAGHNEQFF.

The chain couples TRBV29-1 to TRBJ2-1; TCRdb's D gene call, TRBD1, goes unchecked for lack of DNA. CDR1 SQVTM and CDR2 ANQGSEA come from the germline V gene. The CDR3 totals 12 residues. The CDR3 is CSVRDVFNEQFF.

The chain employs TRBV5-1 and TRBJ2-1; TCRdb's D call, TRBD2, is unchecked because there is no DNA. Germline V gene data show CDR1 as SGHRS and CDR2 as YFSETQ. There are 15 residues in the CDR3. CDR3: CASSLVGGGVNEQFF. The variable domain in full, with the rest retrieved from reference TRBV5-1 and TRBJ2-1, is KAGVTQTPRYLIKTRGQQVTLSCSPISGHRSVSWYQQTPGQGLQFLFEYFSETQRNKGNFPGRFSGRQFSNSRSEMNVSTLELGDSALYLCASSLVGGGVNEQFFGPGTRLTVL.

The V call is TRBV11-2, the J call TRBJ2-1; TCRdb lists TRBD2, though no DNA is available to test this call. Germline V gene data show CDR1 as SGHAT and CDR2 as FQNNGV. The length of the CDR3 is 19 residues. The CDR3 loop reads CASSLILAGGMSSYNEQFF.

The chain is built from TRBV29-1 and TRBJ1-2; TCRdb outputs TRBD1, but without DNA this stays unchecked. The CDR3 is 14 residues long. The germline V gene encodes CDR1 SQVTM and CDR2 ANQGSEA. The CDR3 is CSVDSTGANYGYTF.

The chain employs TRBV4-1 and TRBJ2-3; TCRdb's D call of TRBD1 is untestable without DNA. The CDR3 has 16 amino acids. From germline, CDR1 is MGHRA and CDR2 YSYEKL. The CDR3 sequence: CASSQGQGGRTDTQYF.

This chain links TRBV6-2 or TRBV6-3 with TRBJ1-2. CDR3 length: 14 amino acids. Germline V gives CDR1 MNHEY, CDR2 SVGEGT. The CDR3 loop reads CASSYTGLIYGYTF.

V usage is TRBV29-1 and J usage is TRBJ1-4. Germline CDR1 is SQVTM and CDR2 is ANQGSEA. This CDR3 contains 12 residues. CDR3 loop: CSVRWRGEKLFF.

This rearrangement joins TRBV20-1 to TRBJ2-1; the D call from TCRdb, TRBD2, cannot be confirmed without DNA. The germline V gene has CDR1 DFQATT and CDR2 SNEGSKA (reference sequence). The CDR3 contains 13 residues. CDR3 in amino acids: CSARERETDEQFF.

V and J are TRBV2 and TRBJ2-1; as DNA is missing, the TRBD2 call by TCRdb cannot be tested. This CDR3 region has 15 residues. The V gene's germline CDR1 is SNHLY and CDR2 FYNNEI. The CDR3 reads CASRNREAYSSEQFF. Drawing the rest from reference TRBV2 and TRBJ2-1, the complete variable domain is EPEVTQTPSHQVTQMGQEVILRCVPISNHLYFYWYRQILGQKVEFLVSFYNNEISEKSEIFDDQFSVERPDGSNFTLKIRSTKLEDSAMYFCASRNREAYSSEQFFGPGTRLTVL.

CDR3 residues: CSVRGLAGVGVQFF. V gene TRBV29-1 combines with J gene TRBJ2-1; there is no DNA to check the TCRdb D call of TRBD2. The CDR3 length is 14 residues. Germline lookup yields CDR1 SQVTM and CDR2 ANQGSEA.

V and J are TRBV5-5 and TRBJ2-7; the D call from TCRdb, TRBD2, cannot be confirmed without DNA. Per germline, CDR1 SGHKS and CDR2 YYEKEE (reference sequence). The CDR3 is 15 amino acids. The CDR3 spells CASSLGGRASYEQYF.

The chain couples TRBV5-1 to TRBJ2-3; the D gene TCRdb calls, TRBD2, cannot be checked with no DNA. The CDR3 is 17 amino acids. CDR1 is SGHRS, CDR2 YFSETQ, per germline. The chain's CDR3 is CASSRIAGLTSTDTQYF.

CDR3 sequence reads: CASSRTGAEAFF. The V call is TRBV6-6, the J call TRBJ1-1; the D gene TCRdb calls, TRBD1, cannot be checked with no DNA. This CDR3 region has 12 residues. Germline loops: CDR1 MNHNY, CDR2 SVGAGI (reference sequence).

J is TRBJ2-3 and V is TRBV7-2; TCRdb reports TRBD2, a call that lacks DNA to check it against. Per germline, CDR1 SGHTA and CDR2 FQGNSA. The CDR3 is 18 amino acids. This CDR3 is CASSPGGTSGRYTDTQYF.

V gene TRBV20-1 combines with J gene TRBJ1-1; the TCRdb call, TRBD1, lacks DNA for checking. The CDR3 consists of 14 residues. Per germline, CDR1 DFQATT and CDR2 SNEGSKA (reference sequence). The CDR3 here is CSARARDLNTEAFF.

The chain uses TRBV29-1 and TRBJ2-2; absent DNA, TCRdb's TRBD2 call cannot be checked. Germline V gene data show CDR1 as SQVTM and CDR2 as ANQGSEA. The CDR3 covers 16 residues. This CDR3 reads CSVEIVRVGGTGELFF.

The J gene is TRBJ2-3, the V gene TRBV10-3; absent DNA, TCRdb's TRBD1 call cannot be checked. The CDR3 is 14 residues long. Germline V gene data show CDR1 as ENHRY and CDR2 as SYGVKD. The CDR3 loop reads CATLTGTDTDTQYF.

The V gene is TRBV5-1, the J gene TRBJ2-1; as DNA is missing, the TRBD2 call by TCRdb cannot be tested. The CDR3 sequence is 17 residues long. Germline values: CDR1 SGHRS, CDR2 YFSETQ. The CDR3 reads CASRRLAGGVTSNEQFF.

This sequence joins TRBV10-3 and TRBJ2-5. This CDR3 has 12 residues. Per germline, CDR1 ENHRY and CDR2 SYGVKD. CDR3 sequence: CATQDYQETQYF.

This chain links TRBV4-1 with TRBJ2-5; no DNA is available, so the TRBD1 call from TCRdb remains unchecked. Germline CDR1 MGHRA, CDR2 YSYEKL. This CDR3 comprises 16 residues. The CDR3: CASSQGDRVGQETQYF.

V is TRBV6-5 and J is TRBJ1-2. CDR1 is MNHEY, CDR2 SVGAGI, per germline. CDR3 size: 13 residues. The CDR3: CASSYRQGGGYTF.

This clonotype is identified as medium-sized from frequency. This chain connects TRBV20-1 to TRBJ1-4. The CDR3 is made up of 15 amino acids. Germline loops: CDR1 DFQATT, CDR2 SNEGSKA (reference sequence). CDR3 amino acids: CSATMDSATNEKLFF.

V is TRBV27 and J is TRBJ2-7; TCRdb's assignment of TRBD1 cannot be checked, as there is no DNA. The germline CDR1 and CDR2 sequences are MNHEY and SMNVEV (reference sequence). This CDR3 contains 13 residues. CDR3 sequence reads: CASSVTDRYEQYF.

The V and J genes are TRBV11-3 and TRBJ2-2; TCRdb names TRBD2, which stays unverified in the absence of DNA. The CDR3 has 16 amino acids. CDR1 is SGHNT, CDR2 YENEEA, per germline. CDR3 loop: CASSRRPAGGPGELFF.

J is TRBJ2-6 and V is TRBV7-2; TCRdb's D call of TRBD1 is untestable without DNA. The CDR3 has 13 residues. Germline V gives CDR1 SGHTA, CDR2 FQGNSA. CDR3 protein: CASSIPGRNVLTF.